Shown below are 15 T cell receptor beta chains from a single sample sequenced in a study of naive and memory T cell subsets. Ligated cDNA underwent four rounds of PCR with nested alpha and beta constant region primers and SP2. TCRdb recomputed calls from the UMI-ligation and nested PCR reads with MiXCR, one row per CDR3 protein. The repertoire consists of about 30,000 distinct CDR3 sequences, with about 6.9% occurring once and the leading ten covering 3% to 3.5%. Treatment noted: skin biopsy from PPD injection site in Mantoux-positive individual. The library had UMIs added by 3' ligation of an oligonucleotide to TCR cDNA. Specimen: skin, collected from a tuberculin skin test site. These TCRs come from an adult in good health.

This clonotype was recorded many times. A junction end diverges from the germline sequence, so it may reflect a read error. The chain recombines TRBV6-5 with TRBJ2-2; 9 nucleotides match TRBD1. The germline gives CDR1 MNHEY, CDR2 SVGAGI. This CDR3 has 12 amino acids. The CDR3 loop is CASSRGQGKLDF. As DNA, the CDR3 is TGTGCCAGCAGTCGCGGACAGGGGAAGCTCGATTTT.

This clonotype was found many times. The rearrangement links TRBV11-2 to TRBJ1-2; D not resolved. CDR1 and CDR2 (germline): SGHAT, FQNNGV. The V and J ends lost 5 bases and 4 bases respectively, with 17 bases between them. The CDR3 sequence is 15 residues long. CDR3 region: CASSNPGSKFYGYTF. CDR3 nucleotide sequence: TGTGCCAGCAGCAACCCCGGGTCCAAGTTCTATGGCTACACCTTC.

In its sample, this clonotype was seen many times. CDR3 sequence reads: CAISDQGPDTQYF. The CDR3 bases are TGTGCCATCAGTGACCAGGGGCCAGATACGCAGTATTTT. The V gene is TRBV10-3, the J gene TRBJ2-3; D may be TRBD1 (6 bases). V was pared by 3 bases and J by 4 bases, with 8 bases between. CDR1 and CDR2 (germline): ENHRY, SYGVKD. This CDR3 has 13 residues.

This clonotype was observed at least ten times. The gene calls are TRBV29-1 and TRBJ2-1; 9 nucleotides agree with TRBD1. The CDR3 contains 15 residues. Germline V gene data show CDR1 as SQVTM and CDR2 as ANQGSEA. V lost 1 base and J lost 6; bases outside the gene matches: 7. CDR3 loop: CSVEVGGTGINEQFF. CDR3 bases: TGCAGCGTTGAAGTGGGGGGGACAGGGATCAATGAGCAGTTCTTC.

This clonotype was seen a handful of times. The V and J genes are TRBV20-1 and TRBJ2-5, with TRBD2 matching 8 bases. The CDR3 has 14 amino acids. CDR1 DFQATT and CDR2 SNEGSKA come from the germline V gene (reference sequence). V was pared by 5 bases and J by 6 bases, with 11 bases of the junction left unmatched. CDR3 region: CSAGVSGGVKTQYF. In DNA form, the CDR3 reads TGCAGTGCTGGAGTGTCCGGGGGGGTAAAGACCCAGTACTTC.

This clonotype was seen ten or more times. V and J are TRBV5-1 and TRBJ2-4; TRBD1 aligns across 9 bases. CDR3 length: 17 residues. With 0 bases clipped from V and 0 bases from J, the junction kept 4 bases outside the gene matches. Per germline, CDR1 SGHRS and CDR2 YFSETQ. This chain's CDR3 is CASSLEGTGIAKNIQYF. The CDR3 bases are TGCGCCAGCAGCTTGGAAGGGACAGGGATAGCCAAAAACATTCAGTACTTC.

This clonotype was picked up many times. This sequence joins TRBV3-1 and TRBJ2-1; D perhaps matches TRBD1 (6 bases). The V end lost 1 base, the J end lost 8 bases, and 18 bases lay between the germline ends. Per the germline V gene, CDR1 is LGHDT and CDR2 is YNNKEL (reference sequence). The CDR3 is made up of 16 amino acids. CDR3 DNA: TGTGCCAGCAGCCAAGGCCCGTACGGGACATCATATGAGCAGTTCTTC. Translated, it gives CASSQGPYGTSYEQFF.

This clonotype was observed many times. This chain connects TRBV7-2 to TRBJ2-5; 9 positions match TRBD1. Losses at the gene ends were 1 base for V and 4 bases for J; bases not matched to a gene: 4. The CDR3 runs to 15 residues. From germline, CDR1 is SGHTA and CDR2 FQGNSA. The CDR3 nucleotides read TGTGCCAGCAGCTTAGGGACAGGGGTTGTAGAGACCCAGTACTTC. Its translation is CASSLGTGVVETQYF.

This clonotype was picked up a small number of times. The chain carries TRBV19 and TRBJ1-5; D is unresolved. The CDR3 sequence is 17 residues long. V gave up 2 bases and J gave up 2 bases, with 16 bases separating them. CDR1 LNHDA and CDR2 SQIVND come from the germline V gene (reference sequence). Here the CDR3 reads CASSISPNPRRNQPQHF. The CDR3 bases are TGTGCCAGTAGTATAAGCCCAAACCCTCGCCGCAATCAGCCCCAGCATTTT.

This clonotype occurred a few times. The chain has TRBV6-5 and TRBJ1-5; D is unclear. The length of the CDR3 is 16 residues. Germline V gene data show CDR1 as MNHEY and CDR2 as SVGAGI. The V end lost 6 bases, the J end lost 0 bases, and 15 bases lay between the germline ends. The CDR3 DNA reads TGTGCCAGCAGCCGGTCCGCTGGGTATAGCAATCAGCCCCAGCATTTT. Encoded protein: CASSRSAGYSNQPQHF.

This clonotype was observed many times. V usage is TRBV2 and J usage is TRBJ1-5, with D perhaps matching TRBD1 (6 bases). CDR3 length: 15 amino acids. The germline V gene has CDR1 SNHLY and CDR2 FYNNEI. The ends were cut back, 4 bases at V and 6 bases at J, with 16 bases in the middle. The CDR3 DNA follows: TGTGCCAGCAGTGCCCAGGGGCTATTTGCTCAGCCCCAGCATTTT. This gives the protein CASSAQGLFAQPQHF.

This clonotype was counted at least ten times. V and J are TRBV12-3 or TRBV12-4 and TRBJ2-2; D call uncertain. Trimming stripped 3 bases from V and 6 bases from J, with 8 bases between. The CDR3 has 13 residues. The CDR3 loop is CASSFPPAGELFF. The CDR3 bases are TGTGCCAGCAGTTTTCCCCCGGCCGGGGAGCTGTTTTTT.

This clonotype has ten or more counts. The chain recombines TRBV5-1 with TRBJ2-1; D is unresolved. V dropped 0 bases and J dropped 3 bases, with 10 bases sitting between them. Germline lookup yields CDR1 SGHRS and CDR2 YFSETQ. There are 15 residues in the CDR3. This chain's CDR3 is CASSLVVSVYNEQFF. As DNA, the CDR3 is TGCGCCAGCAGCTTGGTGGTTTCGGTCTACAATGAGCAGTTCTTC.

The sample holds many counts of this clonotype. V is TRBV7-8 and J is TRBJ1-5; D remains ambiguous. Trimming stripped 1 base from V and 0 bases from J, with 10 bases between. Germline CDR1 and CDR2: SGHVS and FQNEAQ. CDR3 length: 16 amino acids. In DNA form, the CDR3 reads TGTGCCAGCAGCTTAGAAGGACTACATAGCAATCAGCCCCAGCATTTT. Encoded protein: CASSLEGLHSNQPQHF.

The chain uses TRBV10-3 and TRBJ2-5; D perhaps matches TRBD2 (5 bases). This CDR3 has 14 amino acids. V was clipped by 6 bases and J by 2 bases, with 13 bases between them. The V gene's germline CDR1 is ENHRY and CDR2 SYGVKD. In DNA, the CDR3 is TGTGCCATCAGCCAGAGGAGGAGACAAGAGACCCAGTACTTC. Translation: CAISQRRRQETQYF.